This T cell receptor (beta chain) was sequenced for a study of cytomegalovirus exposure and HLA in healthy donors. A multiplex PCR was run with 60 Vbeta primers and 13 Jbeta primers. The protocol was immunoSEQ multiplex PCR, while the TCRdb copy is restricted to in-frame clones and leaves out a portion. In the table there are more than 95,000 clones, approximately 70% of which are singletons. Comment on this clone: What it recognizes is unknown. The identical CDR3 is also encoded by other nucleotide sequences in the sample.

Study results and caveats: No immune exposure information besides CMV serostatus was available.

Per germline, CDR1 WSHSY and CDR2 SAAADI. The CDR3 consists of 14 residues. V shed 7 bases, J shed 3 bases, and the junction held 6 bases outside the gene matches. The source is a man in his 60s in good health and CMV-seropositive. The V and J genes are TRBV10-2 and TRBJ1-3; the match to TRBD1 covers 7 bases. The source material was PBMCs. DNA for the CDR3: TGCGCCAGCACGAGGGGGCTGGATGGAAACACCATATATTTT. It encodes CASTRGLDGNTIYF.